This TCR beta chain was captured in a study of identical twins. Using its own MiXCR run on the 5' RACE reads, TCRdb lists one record per CDR3 protein. This sample carries 600,000 to 700,000 distinct CDR3 sequences, 21% of them seen once, and the ten largest clones take 4.3%. In every case, the donor was a healthy Caucasian. Per the germline V gene, CDR1 is SGHDN and CDR2 is FVKESK. After removal of 1 base from V and 5 bases from J, the junction contained 10 bases not matched to a gene. The CDR3 runs to 16 residues. The data were also submitted as part of a second study, on T cells expressing NK-cell markers. From that study: The sorts in several experiments were restricted to alpha-beta TCR T cells by an anti-gamma-delta TCR antibody.

This receptor was taken from a woman aged 18-30 years in good health. The specimen sequenced was PBMCs. The chain joins TRBV14 to TRBJ2-5, with TRBD2 identical over 7 bases. CDR3: CASSQGEAGSLETQYF. The CDR3 coding sequence is TGTGCCAGCAGCCAAGGGGAAGCGGGGAGTCTGGAGACCCAGTACTTC.